This entry describes one T cell receptor beta chain. Its antigen is not known. Together with a sample-barcoded 5' primer, a J-beta primer mix was included in a second PCR lasting about 6 to 12 cycles. From the 5' RACE reads, TCRdb called clonotypes with MiXCR, one entry per CDR3 protein. Among about 2 million distinct CDR3 sequences listed, roughly 49% were seen once. The CDR3 spans 14 residues. V dropped 3 bases and J dropped 6 bases, with 16 bases sitting between them. From germline, CDR1 is SGHRS and CDR2 YFSETQ. This entry is derived from a study of blood T cells in healthy people across ages. Total RNA extraction produced at least 5.5 micrograms (per sample) for the study. Study results and limitations: Significant beta diversity loss was already apparent by age around 36, declining roughly linearly.

This chain uses TRBV5-1 with TRBJ2-7; weak D call: TRBD1 (5 bases). The clonotype was recovered from a woman aged 40 to 50 in good health. Sequencing was performed on blood. The CDR3 nucleotides are TGCGCCAGCAGCTCAGGGCTTTCCTACTTCGAGCAGTACTTC. This translates into CASSSGLSYFEQYF.